This paragraph reports one T cell receptor (beta chain). PCR amplification relied on 60 Vbeta primers (plus 13 Jbeta primers). Assay: immunoSEQ multiplex PCR; the TCRdb copy retains only in-frame clones and omits some. The table records roughly 130,000 clones, over 75% of them present only once. This entry is derived from a study of cytomegalovirus exposure and HLA in healthy donors. Germline V gene lookup returns CDR1 MNHEY and CDR2 SMNVEV (reference sequence). Trimming took 6 bases from V and 4 from J, leaving 12 bases between them. This CDR3 has 13 amino acids. The rearrangement links TRBV27 to TRBJ1-1, with D tentatively TRBD1 (6 bases). The clonotype comes from a woman aged 40 to 55 in good health and CMV-seropositive. Material for sequencing was PBMCs. The CDR3 loop reads CASRPMTGTEAFF. CDR3 in DNA: TGTGCCAGCAGACCCATGACAGGCACTGAAGCTTTCTTT.